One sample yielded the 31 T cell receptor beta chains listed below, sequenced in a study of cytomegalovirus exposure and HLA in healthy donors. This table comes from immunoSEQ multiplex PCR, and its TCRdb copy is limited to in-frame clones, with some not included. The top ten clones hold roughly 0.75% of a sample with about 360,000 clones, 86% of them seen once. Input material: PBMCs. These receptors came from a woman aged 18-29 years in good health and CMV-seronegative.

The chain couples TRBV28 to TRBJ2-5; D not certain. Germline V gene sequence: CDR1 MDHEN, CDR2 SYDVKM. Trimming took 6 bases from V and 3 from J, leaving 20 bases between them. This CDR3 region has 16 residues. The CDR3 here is CASRAGFQKGKETQYF. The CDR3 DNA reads TGTGCCAGCAGGGCCGGGTTCCAAAAAGGAAAAGAGACCCAGTACTTC.

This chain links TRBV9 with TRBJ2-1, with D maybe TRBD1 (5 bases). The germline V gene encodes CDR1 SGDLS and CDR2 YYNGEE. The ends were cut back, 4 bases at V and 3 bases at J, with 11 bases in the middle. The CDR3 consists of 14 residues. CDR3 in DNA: TGTGCCAGCAGCCAGTTCAGGGACTACAATGAGCAGTTCTTC. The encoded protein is CASSQFRDYNEQFF.

The chain's CDR3 is CASSFPARGAGENTDTQYF. The CDR3 DNA is TGTGCCAGCAGCTTTCCTGCTCGGGGAGCGGGGGAAAACACAGATACGCAGTATTTT. The chain employs TRBV7-9 and TRBJ2-3, with TRBD2 matching 8 bases. CDR1 SEHNR and CDR2 FQNEAQ come from the germline V gene (reference sequence). This CDR3 has 19 residues. The trim removed 3 bases at V and 2 bases at J, leaving 16 bases unmatched. Together with reference TRBV7-9 and TRBJ2-3, the CDR3 gives the full variable domain: DTGVSQNPRHKITKRGQNVTFRCDPISEHNRLYWYRQTLGQGPEFLTYFQNEAQLEKSRLLSDRFSAERPKGSFSTLEIQRTEQGDSAMYLCASSFPARGAGENTDTQYFGPGTRLTVL.

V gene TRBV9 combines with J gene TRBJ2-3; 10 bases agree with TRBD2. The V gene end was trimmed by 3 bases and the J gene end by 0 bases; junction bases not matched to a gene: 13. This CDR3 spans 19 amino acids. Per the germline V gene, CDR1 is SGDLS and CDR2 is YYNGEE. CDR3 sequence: CASSAAGTSVKRSTDTQYF. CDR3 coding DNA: TGTGCCAGCAGCGCAGCCGGGACTAGCGTTAAAAGGAGCACAGATACGCAGTATTTT. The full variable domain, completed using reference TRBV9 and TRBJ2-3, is DSGVTQTPKHLITATGQRVTLRCSPRSGDLSVYWYQQSLDQGLQFLIQYYNGEERAKGNILERFSAQQFPDLHSELNLSSLELGDSALYFCASSAAGTSVKRSTDTQYFGPGTRLTVL.

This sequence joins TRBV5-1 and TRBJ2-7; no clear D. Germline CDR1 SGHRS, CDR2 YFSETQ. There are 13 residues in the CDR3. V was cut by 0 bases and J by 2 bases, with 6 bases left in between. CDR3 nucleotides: TGCGCCAGCAGCTTGGCACAGACCTACGAGCAGTACTTC. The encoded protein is CASSLAQTYEQYF.

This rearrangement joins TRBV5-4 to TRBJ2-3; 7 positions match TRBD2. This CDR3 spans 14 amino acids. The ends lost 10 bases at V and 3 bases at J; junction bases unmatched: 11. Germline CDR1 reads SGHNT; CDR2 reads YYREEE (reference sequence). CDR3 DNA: TGTGCCTCCGAACTCGCGGGAGCAACAGATACGCAGTATTTT. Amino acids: CASELAGATDTQYF.

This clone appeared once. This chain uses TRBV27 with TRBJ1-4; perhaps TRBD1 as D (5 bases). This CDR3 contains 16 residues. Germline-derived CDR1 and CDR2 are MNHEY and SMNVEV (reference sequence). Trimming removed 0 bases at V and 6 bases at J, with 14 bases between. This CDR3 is CASSLSRGLGDEKLFF. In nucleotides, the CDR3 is TGTGCCAGCAGTTTATCTCGAGGCCTAGGGGATGAAAAACTGTTTTTT.

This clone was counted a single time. The CDR3 loop is CATSRGTSGTVKNIQYF. The DNA of the CDR3 is TGTGCCACCAGCAGAGGAACTAGCGGGACGGTCAAAAACATTCAGTACTTC. V gene TRBV15 combines with J gene TRBJ2-4; 10 nucleotides agree with TRBD2. V lost 1 base and J lost 3; bases outside the gene matches: 6. The CDR3 totals 17 residues. Germline loops: CDR1 LNHNV, CDR2 YYDKDF (reference sequence).

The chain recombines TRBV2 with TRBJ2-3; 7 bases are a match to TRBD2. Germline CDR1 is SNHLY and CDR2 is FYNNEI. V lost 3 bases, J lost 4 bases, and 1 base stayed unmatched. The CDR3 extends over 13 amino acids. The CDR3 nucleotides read TGTGCCAGCAGTGAGACTAGCCCAGATACGCAGTATTTT. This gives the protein CASSETSPDTQYF.

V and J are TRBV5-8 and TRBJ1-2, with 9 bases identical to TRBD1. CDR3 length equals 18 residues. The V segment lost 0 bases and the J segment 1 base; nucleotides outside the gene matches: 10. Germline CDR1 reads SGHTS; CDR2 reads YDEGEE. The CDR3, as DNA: TGTGCCAGCAGCTTGGGACCCAACAGGGGGCGCCTTAACTATGGCTACACCTTC. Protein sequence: CASSLGPNRGRLNYGYTF. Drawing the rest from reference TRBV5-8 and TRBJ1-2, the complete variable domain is EAGVTQSPTHLIKTRGQQATLRCSPISGHTSVYWYQQALGLGLQFLLWYDEGEERNRGNFPPRFSGRQFPNYSSELNVNALELEDSALYLCASSLGPNRGRLNYGYTFGSGTRLTVV.

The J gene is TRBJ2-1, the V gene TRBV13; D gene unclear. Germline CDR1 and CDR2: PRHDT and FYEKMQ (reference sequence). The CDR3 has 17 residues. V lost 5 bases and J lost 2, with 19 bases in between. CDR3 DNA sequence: TGTGCCAGCAGCCCCTCCCGAGGCTCCGAGGCCTACAATGAGCAGTTCTTC. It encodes CASSPSRGSEAYNEQFF.

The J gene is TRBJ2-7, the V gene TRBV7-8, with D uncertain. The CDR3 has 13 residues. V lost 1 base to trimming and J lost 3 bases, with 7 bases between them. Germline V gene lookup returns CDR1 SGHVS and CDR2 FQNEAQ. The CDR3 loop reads CASSLGGFYEQYF. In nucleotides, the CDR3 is TGTGCCAGCAGCTTAGGTGGCTTCTACGAGCAGTACTTC.

The CDR3 protein is CASSVAGTVPTNTEAFF. For the CDR3, the DNA is TGTGCCAGCAGTGTTGCGGGGACGGTTCCTACAAACACTGAAGCTTTCTTT. V and J are TRBV27 and TRBJ1-1; perhaps TRBD1 as D (5 bases). V gave up 5 bases and J gave up 2 bases, with 21 bases separating them. CDR1 is MNHEY and CDR2 is SMNVEV in the germline V gene (reference sequence). The CDR3 has 17 residues.

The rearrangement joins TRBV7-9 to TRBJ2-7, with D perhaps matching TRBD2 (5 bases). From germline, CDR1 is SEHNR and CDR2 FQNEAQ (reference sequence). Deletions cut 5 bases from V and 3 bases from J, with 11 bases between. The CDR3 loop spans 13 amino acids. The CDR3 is CASSPDGIYEQYF. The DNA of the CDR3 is TGTGCCAGCAGCCCGGACGGGATCTACGAGCAGTACTTC.

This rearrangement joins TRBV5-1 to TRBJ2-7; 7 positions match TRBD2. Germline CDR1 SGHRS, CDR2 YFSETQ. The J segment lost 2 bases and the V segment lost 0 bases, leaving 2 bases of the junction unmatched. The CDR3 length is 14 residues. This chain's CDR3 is CASSLEREAYEQYF. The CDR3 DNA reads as TGCGCCAGCAGCTTGGAACGGGAGGCCTACGAGCAGTACTTC.

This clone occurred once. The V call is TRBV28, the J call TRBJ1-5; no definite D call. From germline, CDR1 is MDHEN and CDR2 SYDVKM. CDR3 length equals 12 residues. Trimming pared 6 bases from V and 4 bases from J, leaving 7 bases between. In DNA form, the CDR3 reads TGTGCCAGCAGGCTCGGTAATCAGCCCCAGCATTTT. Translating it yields CASRLGNQPQHF.

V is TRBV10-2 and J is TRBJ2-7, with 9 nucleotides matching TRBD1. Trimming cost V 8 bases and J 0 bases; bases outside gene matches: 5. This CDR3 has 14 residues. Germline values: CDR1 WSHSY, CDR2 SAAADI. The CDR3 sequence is CASAGTGPSYEQYF. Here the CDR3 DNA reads TGCGCCAGCGCCGGGACAGGGCCCTCCTACGAGCAGTACTTC.

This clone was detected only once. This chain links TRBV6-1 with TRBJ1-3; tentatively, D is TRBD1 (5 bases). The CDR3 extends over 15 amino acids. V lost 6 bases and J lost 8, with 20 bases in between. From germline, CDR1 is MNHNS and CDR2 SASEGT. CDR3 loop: CASSSGFPGRDTIYF. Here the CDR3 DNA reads TGTGCCAGCAGCTCCGGGTTCCCTGGCAGGGACACCATATATTTT.

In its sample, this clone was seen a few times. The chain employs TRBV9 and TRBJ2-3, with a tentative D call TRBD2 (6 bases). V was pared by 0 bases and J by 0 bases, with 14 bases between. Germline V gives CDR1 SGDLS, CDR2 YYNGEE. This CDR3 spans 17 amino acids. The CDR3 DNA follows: TGTGCCAGCAGCGTAGGAGGGGCGGGACCTAGCACAGATACGCAGTATTTT. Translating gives CASSVGGAGPSTDTQYF.

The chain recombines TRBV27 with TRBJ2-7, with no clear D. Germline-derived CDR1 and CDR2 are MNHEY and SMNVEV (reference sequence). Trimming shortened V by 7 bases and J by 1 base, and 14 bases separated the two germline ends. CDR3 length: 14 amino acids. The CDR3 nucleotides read TGTGCCAGCAAGTCCCGGTCCCATTCCTACGAGCAGTACTTC. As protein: CASKSRSHSYEQYF.

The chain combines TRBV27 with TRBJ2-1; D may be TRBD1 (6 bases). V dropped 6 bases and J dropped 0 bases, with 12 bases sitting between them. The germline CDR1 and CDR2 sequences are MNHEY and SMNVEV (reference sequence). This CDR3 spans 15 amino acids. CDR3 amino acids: CASSPGASSYNEQFF. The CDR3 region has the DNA TGTGCCAGCAGCCCAGGGGCAAGCTCCTACAATGAGCAGTTCTTC.

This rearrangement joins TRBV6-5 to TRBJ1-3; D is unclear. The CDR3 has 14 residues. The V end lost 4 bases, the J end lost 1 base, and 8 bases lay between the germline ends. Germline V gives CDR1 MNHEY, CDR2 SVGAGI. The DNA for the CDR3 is TGTGCCAGCAGTTCTAAAGATTCTGGAAACACCATATATTTT. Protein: CASSSKDSGNTIYF.

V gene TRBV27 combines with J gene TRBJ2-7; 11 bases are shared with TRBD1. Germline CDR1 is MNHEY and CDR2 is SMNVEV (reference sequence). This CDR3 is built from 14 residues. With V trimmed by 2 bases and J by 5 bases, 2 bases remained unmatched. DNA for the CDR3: TGTGCCAGCAGTTTAGGGACAGGGGGGAACGAGCAGTACTTC. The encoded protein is CASSLGTGGNEQYF.

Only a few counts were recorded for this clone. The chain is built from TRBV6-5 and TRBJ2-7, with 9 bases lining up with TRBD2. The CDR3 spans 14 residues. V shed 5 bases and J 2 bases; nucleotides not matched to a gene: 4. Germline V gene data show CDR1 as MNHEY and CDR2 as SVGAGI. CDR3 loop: CASSPSGTTYEQYF. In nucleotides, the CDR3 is TGTGCCAGCAGTCCTAGCGGGACAACCTACGAGCAGTACTTC.

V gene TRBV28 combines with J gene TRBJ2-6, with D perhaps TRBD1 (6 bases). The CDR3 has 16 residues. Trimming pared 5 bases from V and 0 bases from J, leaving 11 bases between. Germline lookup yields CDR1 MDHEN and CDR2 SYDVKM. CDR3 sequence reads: CASSATGPSGANVLTF. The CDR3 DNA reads TGTGCCAGCAGTGCGACAGGTCCCTCTGGGGCCAACGTCCTGACTTTC.

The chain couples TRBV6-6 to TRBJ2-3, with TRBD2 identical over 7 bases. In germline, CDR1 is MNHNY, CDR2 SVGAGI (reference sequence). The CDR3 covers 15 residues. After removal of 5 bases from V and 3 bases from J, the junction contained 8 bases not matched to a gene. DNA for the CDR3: TGTGCCAGCAGTAGGGACTACCAACGGACAGATACGCAGTATTTT. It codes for CASSRDYQRTDTQYF.

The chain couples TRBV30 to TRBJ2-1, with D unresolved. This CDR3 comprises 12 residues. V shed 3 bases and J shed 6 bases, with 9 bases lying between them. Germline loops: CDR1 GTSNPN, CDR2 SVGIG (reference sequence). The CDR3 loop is CAWRLSGNEQFF. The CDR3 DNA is TGTGCCTGGAGGCTCAGTGGCAATGAGCAGTTCTTC.

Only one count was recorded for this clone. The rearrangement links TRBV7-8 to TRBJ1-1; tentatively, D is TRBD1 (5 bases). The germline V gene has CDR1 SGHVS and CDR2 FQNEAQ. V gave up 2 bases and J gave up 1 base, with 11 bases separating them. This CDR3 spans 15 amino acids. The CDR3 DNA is TGTGCCAGCAGCTTATTAGGGGAAGCGAACACTGAAGCTTTCTTT. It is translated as CASSLLGEANTEAFF.

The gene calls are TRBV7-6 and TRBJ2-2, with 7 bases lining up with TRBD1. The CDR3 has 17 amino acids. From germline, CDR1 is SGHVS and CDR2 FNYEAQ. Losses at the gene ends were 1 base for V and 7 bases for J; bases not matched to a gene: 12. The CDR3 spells CASSLDPVEGAYGELFF. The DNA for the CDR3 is TGTGCCAGCAGCTTAGACCCTGTAGAGGGGGCGTACGGGGAGCTGTTTTTT.

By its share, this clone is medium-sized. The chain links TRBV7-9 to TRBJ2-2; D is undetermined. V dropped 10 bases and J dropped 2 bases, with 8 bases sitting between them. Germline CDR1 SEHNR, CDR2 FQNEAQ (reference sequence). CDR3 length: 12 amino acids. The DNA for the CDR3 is TGTGCCATTCTCTACAACACCGGGGAGCTGTTTTTT. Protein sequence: CAILYNTGELFF.

CDR3 sequence: CASSTDRALTEAFF. As DNA, the CDR3 is TGTGCCAGCAGTACAGACAGGGCTCTCACTGAAGCTTTCTTT. This sequence joins TRBV6-5 and TRBJ1-1; TRBD1 matches 7 bases. CDR1 and CDR2 (germline): MNHEY, SVGAGI. CDR3 size: 14 residues. The V segment lost 5 bases and the J segment 4 bases; nucleotides outside the gene matches: 7.